Shown below are 29 T cell receptor beta chains from a single sample sequenced in a study of regulatory T cells in long-lasting Graves disease. Time point reported: newly diagnosed GD, antithyroid drugs for less than 3 months. PBMCs provided the RNA from which the TCR library was made. CDR3 regions were amplified by Arm-PCR using iRepertoire HTBI primers to build TCR beta libraries. A single record per CDR3 protein comes from TCRdb applying MiXCR to the multiplex PCR reads. The data contain around 450,000 distinct CDR3 sequences, under 15% of them singletons. These data also formed part of another study, on T cells in Graves' hyperthyroidism and ophthalmopathy.

Here the sequenced sample was peripheral blood mononuclear cells (PBMCs), taken at new diagnosis, from a patient treated with antithyroid drugs. These receptors were taken from a woman in her twenties or thirties with Graves disease.

At least ten counts were recorded for this clonotype. The rearrangement links TRBV28 to TRBJ2-1; no firm D call. This CDR3 has 15 amino acids. CDR1 is MDHEN and CDR2 is SYDVKM in the germline V gene. V lost 1 base and J lost 0, with 7 bases in between. The CDR3 bases are TGTGCCAGCAGTTTATACCGAGGCTCCTACAATGAGCAGTTCTTC. Its protein is CASSLYRGSYNEQFF. Combining the CDR3 with reference TRBV28 and TRBJ2-1 gives the whole variable domain DVKVTQSSRYLVKRTGEKVFLECVQDMDHENMFWYRQDPGLGLRLIYFSYDVKMKEKGDIPEGYSVSREKKERFSLILESASTNQTSMYLCASSLYRGSYNEQFFGPGTRLTVL.

This clonotype occurred once. Just one base apart from a much larger clone, this may be a read error. This chain links TRBV7-2 with TRBJ2-5; D remains unclear. The CDR3 spans 21 residues. Germline CDR1 and CDR2: SGHTA and FQGNSA. V lost 1 base to trimming and J lost 11 bases, with 38 bases between them. The CDR3 coding sequence is TGTGCCAGCAGCTTAGACCTGGACCGACGTCGTCGCCCTCGCTCCTACAATGAGCAGTACTTC. Translated: CASSLDLDRRRRPRSYNEQYF.

The CDR3 spells CSADPGRSSGEQYF. CDR3 coding DNA: TGCAGTGCGGATCCGGGACGGAGCTCGGGAGAGCAGTACTTC. This chain uses TRBV20-1 with TRBJ2-7, with D perhaps TRBD1 or TRBD2 (5 bases each). Germline loops: CDR1 DFQATT, CDR2 SNEGSKA (reference sequence). V dropped 6 bases and J dropped 7 bases, with 22 bases sitting between them. The CDR3 consists of 14 residues.

The sample holds a few counts of this clonotype. CDR3 loop: CASSAGGSSGIHRSYNEQFF. The CDR3 DNA is TGTGCCAGCAGCGCCGGGGGGAGTAGCGGGATTCATCGCTCCTACAATGAGCAGTTCTTC. The chain uses TRBV9 and TRBJ2-1; 8 nucleotides align to TRBD2. CDR3 length: 20 residues. Per the germline V gene, CDR1 is SGDLS and CDR2 is YYNGEE. Trimming at V came to 3 bases and at J to 0 bases, leaving 17 bases not matched to a gene.

Ten or more counts support this clonotype. This chain connects TRBV12-3 or TRBV12-4 to TRBJ1-1, with a weak D call TRBD1 (6 bases). Trimming removed 0 bases at V and 5 bases at J, with 19 bases between. This CDR3 spans 17 amino acids. The CDR3 protein is CASSLALGGQGGTEAFF. CDR3 nucleotides: TGTGCCAGCAGTTTAGCCCTGGGGGGGCAGGGTGGGACTGAAGCTTTCTTT.

This clonotype has more than one count but fewer than ten. This could be a read error, since a much larger clone is one nucleotide away. Because it lacks the conserved phenylalanine or tryptophan at the end, this CDR3 is likely a read error. V and J are TRBV20-1 and TRBJ2-7, with a tentative D call TRBD2 (6 bases). This CDR3 is 14 amino acids long. CDR1 DFQATT and CDR2 SNEGSKA come from the germline V gene (reference sequence). V shed 3 bases and J shed 5 bases, with 17 bases lying between them. The CDR3: CSAREPGRGNEQYS. The CDR3 DNA reads as TGCAGTGCTAGGGAACCCGGGAGAGGTAACGAGCAGTACTCC.

This clonotype was observed at least ten times. The chain couples TRBV6-1 to TRBJ1-1; possible D gene TRBD1, 5 bases. V was shortened by 8 bases and J by 4 bases, with 20 bases between the two germline ends. The CDR3 consists of 15 residues. The germline V gene encodes CDR1 MNHNS and CDR2 SASEGT. The CDR3 region is CASVSSGGRGTEAFF. The CDR3 bases are TGTGCCAGCGTATCTTCGGGGGGGAGGGGCACTGAAGCTTTCTTT.

The rearrangement uses TRBV9 and TRBJ1-2, with 7 bases lining up with TRBD1. Trimming removed 4 bases from V and 5 bases from J; junction bases left unmatched: 5. Looked up from germline, CDR1 is SGDLS and CDR2 is YYNGEE. The CDR3 runs to 13 residues. CDR3 sequence: CASSTRDSYGYTF. Written as DNA, the CDR3 is TGTGCCAGCAGCACTCGGGACAGTTATGGCTACACCTTC.

This clonotype was observed a handful of times. V usage is TRBV15 and J usage is TRBJ1-5; no firm D call. This CDR3 is built from 16 residues. Trimming left V 0 bases short and J 3 bases short, with 12 bases between. The germline V gene has CDR1 LNHNV and CDR2 YYDKDF (reference sequence). This CDR3 reads CATSRDRAGNNQPQHF. The CDR3 coding sequence is TGTGCCACCAGCAGAGATCGCGCGGGGAACAATCAGCCCCAGCATTTT.

This clonotype was seen repeatedly, ten times or more. The V call is TRBV20-1, the J call TRBJ2-1; D perhaps matches TRBD2 (5 bases). V was shortened by 2 bases and J by 6 bases, with 11 bases between the two germline ends. This CDR3 contains 13 residues. Germline CDR1 DFQATT, CDR2 SNEGSKA (reference sequence). In nucleotides, the CDR3 is TGCAGTGCTAGAAAGTTACTAGGCAATGAGCAGTTCTTC. It translates to CSARKLLGNEQFF.

This clonotype was counted many times. The V gene is TRBV11-2, the J gene TRBJ2-2, with TRBD1 identical over 8 bases. Looked up from germline, CDR1 is SGHAT and CDR2 is FQNNGV. This CDR3 region has 12 residues. Trimming cost V 4 bases and J 8 bases; bases outside gene matches: 0. For the CDR3, the DNA is TGTGCCAGCAGCTGGGACAGGGGGGAGCTGTTTTTT. As protein: CASSWDRGELFF.

This clonotype has ten or more counts. This chain connects TRBV6-1 to TRBJ1-2, with a weak D call TRBD1 (5 bases). The CDR3 extends over 13 amino acids. Trimming shortened V by 3 bases and J by 8 bases, and 13 bases separated the two germline ends. The germline gives CDR1 MNHNS, CDR2 SASEGT. The CDR3 coding sequence is TGTGCCAGCAGTGACCCCGGGGCACGGGGCTACACCTTC. It encodes CASSDPGARGYTF.

This clonotype has a count of ten or more. The rearrangement joins TRBV20-1 to TRBJ2-1, with 7 bases matching TRBD2. J gave up 4 bases and V 3 bases, and 9 bases lay outside the gene matches. Germline V gene lookup returns CDR1 DFQATT and CDR2 SNEGSKA (reference sequence). CDR3 length: 15 amino acids. The CDR3 DNA reads TGCAGTGCTAGTTATGCGGGAGTGGGGTACAATGAGCAGTTCTTC. Its translation: CSASYAGVGYNEQFF.

This clonotype was seen only a few times. The DNA of the CDR3 is TGCGCCAGCAGCCAAGCTCCTTCTAGCGGGAGGGCCAATGAGCAGTTCTTC. This sequence encodes CASSQAPSSGRANEQFF. The rearrangement links TRBV4-1 to TRBJ2-1; 12 bases map to TRBD2. CDR3 length: 17 amino acids. In germline, CDR1 is MGHRA, CDR2 YSYEKL. V shed 1 base, J shed 6 bases, and the junction held 7 bases outside the gene matches.

This clonotype showed up just a few times. The chain couples TRBV7-3 to TRBJ2-2, with TRBD2 as a possible D gene (7 bases). V dropped 5 bases and J dropped 1 base, with 11 bases sitting between them. Germline V gene data show CDR1 as SGHTA and CDR2 as FQGTGA. This CDR3 is built from 15 residues. This chain's CDR3 is CASSRGGVNTGELFF. The CDR3 nucleotides are TGTGCCAGCAGCAGGGGGGGTGTGAACACCGGGGAGCTGTTTTTT.

There are many counts of this clonotype. The rearrangement uses TRBV6-1 and TRBJ2-7; D might be TRBD1 (6 bases). This CDR3 region has 14 residues. Germline CDR1 is MNHNS and CDR2 is SASEGT. V was pared by 6 bases and J by 2 bases, with 14 bases between. The CDR3 is CASRRRQAAYEQYF. The DNA of the CDR3 is TGTGCCAGCAGAAGAAGACAGGCCGCCTACGAGCAGTACTTC.

The table lists this clonotype with many counts. The chain uses TRBV29-1 and TRBJ2-7, with TRBD2 identical over 7 bases. Germline V CDR1 and CDR2: SQVTM, ANQGSEA. V shed 4 bases and J 2 bases; nucleotides not matched to a gene: 8. This CDR3 is 14 amino acids long. In nucleotides, the CDR3 is TGCAGCGTTGTTCAGGCTAGCGGTACCTACGAGCAGTACTTC. This translates into CSVVQASGTYEQYF.

This clonotype was counted a few times. The chain has TRBV7-3 and TRBJ1-1; D is ambiguous. Germline V gene sequence: CDR1 SGHTA, CDR2 FQGTGA. Trimming shortened V by 4 bases and J by 1 base, and 7 bases separated the two germline ends. CDR3 length: 13 residues. This chain's CDR3 is CASSSLWNTEAFF. The DNA for the CDR3 is TGTGCCAGCAGCTCTCTCTGGAACACTGAAGCTTTCTTT.

This clonotype occurred a few times. The chain uses TRBV19 and TRBJ2-5; 13 bases are shared with TRBD2. The J segment lost 3 bases and the V segment lost 11 bases, leaving 6 bases of the junction unmatched. The CDR3 has 14 residues. Germline loops: CDR1 LNHDA, CDR2 SQIVND (reference sequence). The CDR3 protein is CAGTSGRGEETQYF. The CDR3 DNA is TGTGCCGGCACTAGCGGGAGGGGAGAAGAGACCCAGTACTTC.

This clonotype has at least ten counts. J is TRBJ2-1 and V is TRBV2, with D unclear. Germline CDR1 and CDR2: SNHLY and FYNNEI. Trimming pared 4 bases from V and 0 bases from J, leaving 13 bases between. The CDR3 sequence is 16 residues long. In DNA form, the CDR3 reads TGTGCCAGCAGTGGGCACCCCGTAAGCTCCTACAATGAGCAGTTCTTC. Residues: CASSGHPVSSYNEQFF. The entire variable domain, with the rest obtained from reference TRBV2 and TRBJ2-1, is as follows: EPEVTQTPSHQVTQMGQEVILRCVPISNHLYFYWYRQILGQKVEFLVSFYNNEISEKSEIFDDQFSVERPDGSNFTLKIRSTKLEDSAMYFCASSGHPVSSYNEQFFGPGTRLTVL.

This clonotype was observed at least ten times. The J gene is TRBJ1-1, the V gene TRBV7-3; D unresolved. The CDR3 has 14 amino acids. Trimming cost V 5 bases and J 0 bases, with 10 bases left between them. CDR1 is SGHTA, CDR2 FQGTGA, per germline. The CDR3: CASSPHGMNTEAFF. The DNA for the CDR3 is TGTGCCAGCAGCCCTCATGGGATGAACACTGAAGCTTTCTTT.

This clonotype was counted many times. The gene calls are TRBV6-1 and TRBJ2-5; tentatively, D is TRBD1 (6 bases). The CDR3 length is 15 residues. From germline, CDR1 is MNHNS and CDR2 SASEGT. Deletions cut 5 bases from V and 4 bases from J, with 17 bases between. The CDR3 loop reads CASSPTGFLGETQYF. CDR3 in DNA: TGTGCCAGCAGTCCCACAGGGTTTCTCGGAGAGACCCAGTACTTC.

This clonotype was counted at least ten times. The rearrangement links TRBV7-9 to TRBJ2-7; unclear D gene. This CDR3 has 12 amino acids. Trimming stripped 4 bases from V and 1 base from J, with 5 bases between. Germline CDR1 is SEHNR and CDR2 is FQNEAQ (reference sequence). CDR3 sequence: CASSSKSYEQYF. The DNA for the CDR3 is TGTGCCAGCAGCTCTAAATCCTACGAGCAGTACTTC.

This clonotype was counted many times. The genes are TRBV5-1 and TRBJ2-1; D not resolved. The V end was cut by 4 bases, the J end by 10 bases, with 15 bases between. Germline CDR1 reads SGHRS; CDR2 reads YFSETQ. The CDR3 length is 13 residues. The CDR3: CASSVTPSREQFF. In DNA, the CDR3 is TGCGCCAGCAGCGTAACCCCTAGTAGGGAGCAGTTCTTC. The complete variable domain, with remaining parts taken from reference TRBV5-1 and TRBJ2-1, reads KAGVTQTPRYLIKTRGQQVTLSCSPISGHRSVSWYQQTPGQGLQFLFEYFSETQRNKGNFPGRFSGRQFSNSRSEMNVSTLELGDSALYLCASSVTPSREQFFGPGTRLTVL.

Ten or more counts support this clonotype. The chain recombines TRBV20-1 with TRBJ1-4, with D possibly being TRBD1 (6 bases). V was clipped by 6 bases and J by 0 bases, with 14 bases between them. The CDR3 has 15 residues. Germline values: CDR1 DFQATT, CDR2 SNEGSKA (reference sequence). This CDR3 is CSALTGSATNEKLFF. CDR3 DNA sequence: TGCAGTGCACTGACAGGATCTGCAACTAATGAAAAACTGTTTTTT.

This chain uses TRBV7-3 with TRBJ2-1, with TRBD2 matching over 7 bases. Germline V gene sequence: CDR1 SGHTA, CDR2 FQGTGA. V shed 5 bases and J 6 bases; nucleotides not matched to a gene: 10. CDR3 size: 15 residues. For the CDR3, the DNA is TGTGCCAGCAGCGTGGGCCTAGCGGAGGGCAATGAGCAGTTCTTC. Translated, it gives CASSVGLAEGNEQFF.

This clonotype was picked up many times. The genes are TRBV13 and TRBJ1-4, with D possibly being TRBD1 (5 bases). The germline V and J ends were trimmed by 5 bases and 3 bases, with 25 bases remaining between them. Germline V gives CDR1 PRHDT, CDR2 FYEKMQ (reference sequence). The CDR3 has 19 amino acids. The CDR3 coding sequence is TGTGCCAGCAGCGGTCAGGATCCCCTAGCGGGGGTAGCTAATGAAAAACTGTTTTTT. This encodes CASSGQDPLAGVANEKLFF.

This clonotype was picked up many times. The chain links TRBV7-2 to TRBJ1-6, with D uncertain. Trimming removed 4 bases at V and 10 bases at J, with 17 bases between. Germline V gene data show CDR1 as SGHTA and CDR2 as FQGNSA. This CDR3 region has 15 residues. CDR3 sequence: CASSSPSSARSPLHF. In DNA, the CDR3 is TGTGCCAGCAGCTCCCCCTCTTCTGCACGATCACCCCTCCACTTT.

This clonotype has a handful of counts. The chain couples TRBV6-1 to TRBJ2-7; D may be TRBD1 (6 bases). The germline V gene has CDR1 MNHNS and CDR2 SASEGT. The CDR3 loop spans 14 amino acids. Trimming removed 2 bases at V and 6 bases at J, with 14 bases between. The CDR3 loop reads CASSETGSSAEQYF. The CDR3 region has the DNA TGTGCCAGCAGTGAAACAGGGTCATCTGCCGAGCAGTACTTC.